This T cell receptor beta chain was captured by sequencing in a study of T cell changes during pregnancy in multiple sclerosis. The CDR3 runs 14 residues. With 2 bases removed from V and 1 base from J, the gap between germline ends came to 9 bases. Germline CDR1 reads SGHRS; CDR2 reads YFSETQ. Libraries were prepared by immunoSEQ multiplex PCR; TCRdb keeps only in-frame clonotypes and omits some of them. The sample lists some 80,000 clones, approximately 95% occurring once. The chain joins TRBV5-1 to TRBJ2-5, with a possible D match to TRBD1 (6 bases). This sample comprised CD4+ T cells from peripheral blood mononuclear cells, obtained after pregnancy. This receptor was taken from a female donor with multiple sclerosis, enrolled in a pregnancy study. The CDR3 loop is CASSLTGFQETQYF. CDR3 sequence (DNA): TGCGCCAGCAGCTTAACAGGGTTCCAAGAGACCCAGTACTTC.